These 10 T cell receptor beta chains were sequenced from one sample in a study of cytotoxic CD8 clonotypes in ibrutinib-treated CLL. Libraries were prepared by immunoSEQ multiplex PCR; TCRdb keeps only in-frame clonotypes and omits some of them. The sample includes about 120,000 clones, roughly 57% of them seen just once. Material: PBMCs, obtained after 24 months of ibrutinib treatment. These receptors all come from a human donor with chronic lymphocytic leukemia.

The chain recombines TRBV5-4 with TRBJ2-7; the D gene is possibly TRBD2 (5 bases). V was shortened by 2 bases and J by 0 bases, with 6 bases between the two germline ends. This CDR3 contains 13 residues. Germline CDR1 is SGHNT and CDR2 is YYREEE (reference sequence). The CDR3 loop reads CASSFGNSYEQYF. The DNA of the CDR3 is TGTGCCAGCAGCTTCGGGAACTCCTACGAGCAGTACTTC.

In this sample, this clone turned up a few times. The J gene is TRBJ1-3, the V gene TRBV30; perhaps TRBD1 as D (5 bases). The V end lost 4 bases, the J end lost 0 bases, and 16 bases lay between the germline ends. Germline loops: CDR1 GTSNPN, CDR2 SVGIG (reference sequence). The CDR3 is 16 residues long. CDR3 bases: TGTGCCTGGACTGTCGGGGCAATGAGCTCTGGAAACACCATATATTTT. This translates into CAWTVGAMSSGNTIYF.

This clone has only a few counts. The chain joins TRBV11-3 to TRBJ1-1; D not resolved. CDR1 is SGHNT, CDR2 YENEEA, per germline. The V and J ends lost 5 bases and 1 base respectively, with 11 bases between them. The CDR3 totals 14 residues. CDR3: CASSIGKANTEAFF. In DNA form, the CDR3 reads TGTGCCAGCAGCATAGGGAAGGCGAACACTGAAGCTTTCTTT. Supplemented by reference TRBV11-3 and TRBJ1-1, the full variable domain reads EAGVVQSPRYKIIEKKQPVAFWCNPISGHNTLYWYLQNLGQGPELLIRYENEEAVDDSQLPKDRFSAERLKGVDSTLKIQPAELGDSAVYLCASSIGKANTEAFFGQGTRLTVV.

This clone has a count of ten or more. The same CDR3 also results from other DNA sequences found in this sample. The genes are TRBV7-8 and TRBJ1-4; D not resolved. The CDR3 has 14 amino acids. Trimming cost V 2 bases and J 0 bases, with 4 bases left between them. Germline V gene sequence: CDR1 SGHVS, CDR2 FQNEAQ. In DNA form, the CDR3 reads TGTGCCAGCAGCTTAACGGCAACTAATGAAAAACTGTTTTTT. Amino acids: CASSLTATNEKLFF.

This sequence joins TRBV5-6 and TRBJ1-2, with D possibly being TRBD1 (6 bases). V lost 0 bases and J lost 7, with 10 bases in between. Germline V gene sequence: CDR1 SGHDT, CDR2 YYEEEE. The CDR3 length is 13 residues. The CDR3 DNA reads TGTGCCAGCAGCTTGGACAGGGCGGGTGGCTACACCTTC. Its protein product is CASSLDRAGGYTF.

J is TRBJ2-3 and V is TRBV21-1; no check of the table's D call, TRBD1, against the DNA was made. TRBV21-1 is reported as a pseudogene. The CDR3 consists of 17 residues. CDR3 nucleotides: TGTGCCAGCAGCAATCAACGGACAGGGGGCGCCGAGGATACGCAGTATTTT. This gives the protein CASSNQRTGGAEDTQYF.

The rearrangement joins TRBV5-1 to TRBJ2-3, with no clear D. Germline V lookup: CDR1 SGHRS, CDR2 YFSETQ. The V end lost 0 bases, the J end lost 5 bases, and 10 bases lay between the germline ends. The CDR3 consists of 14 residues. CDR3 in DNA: TGCGCCAGCAGCTTGGAGATGTCGGGAGATACGCAGTATTTT. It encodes CASSLEMSGDTQYF. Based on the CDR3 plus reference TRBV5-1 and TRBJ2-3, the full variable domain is KAGVTQTPRYLIKTRGQQVTLSCSPISGHRSVSWYQQTPGQGLQFLFEYFSETQRNKGNFPGRFSGRQFSNSRSEMNVSTLELGDSALYLCASSLEMSGDTQYFGPGTRLTVL.

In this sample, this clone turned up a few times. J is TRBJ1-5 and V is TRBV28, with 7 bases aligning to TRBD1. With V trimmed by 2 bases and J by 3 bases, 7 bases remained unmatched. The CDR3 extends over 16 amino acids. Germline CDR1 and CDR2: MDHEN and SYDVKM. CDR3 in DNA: TGTGCCAGCAGTTTAGGTAACAGGGGCTACAATCAGCCCCAGCATTTT. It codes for CASSLGNRGYNQPQHF.

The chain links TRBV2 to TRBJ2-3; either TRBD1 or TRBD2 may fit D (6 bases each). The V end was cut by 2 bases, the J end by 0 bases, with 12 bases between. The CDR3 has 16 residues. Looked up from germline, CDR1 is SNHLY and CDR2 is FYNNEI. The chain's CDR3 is CASSESRGGSTDTQYF. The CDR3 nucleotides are TGTGCCAGCAGTGAAAGTAGAGGGGGGAGCACAGATACGCAGTATTTT.

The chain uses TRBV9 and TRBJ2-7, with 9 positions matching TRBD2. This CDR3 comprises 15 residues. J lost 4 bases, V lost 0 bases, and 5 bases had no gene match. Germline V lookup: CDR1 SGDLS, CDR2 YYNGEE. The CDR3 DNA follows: TGTGCCAGCAGCGTAGGCGGGGGGGCGTATTACGAGCAGTACTTC. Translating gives CASSVGGGAYYEQYF.